This T cell receptor (beta chain) was identified during a study of tumor and adjacent non-tumor tissue in lung cancer. Study details: Stage I to III disease affected ten to eleven men and roughly 5 women aged about 30 to 76. Each sample yielded 4 million to 5 million productive TCRbeta reads on average.

Comment on this clonotype: The target antigen is unknown. This clone may be a read error of a much larger clone one base away.

Study-wide results and caveats: Top 100 clones took a larger repertoire share in normal lung.

RNA was extracted from bulk tissue without any cell sorting. Between August and November 2014, newly diagnosed, chemotherapy-naive lung cancer patients underwent thoracic surgery in China. Three rounds of nested PCR, following a modified ARM-PCR protocol, produced the TCRbeta library. MiXCR, applied by TCRdb to the multiplex PCR reads, yields one record per CDR3 protein. The table has 200,000 to 250,000 distinct CDR3 sequences, 70% to 75% seen once. This CDR3 is built from 17 residues. Germline V gene data show CDR1 as DFQATT and CDR2 as SNEGSKA (reference sequence). Trimming removed 0 bases from V and 3 bases from J; junction bases left unmatched: 9.

The TCR comes from a man aged 55 to 70 with non-small cell lung cancer. The chain has TRBV20-1 and TRBJ2-3; TRBD2 matches 10 bases. Sequencing used lung tumor tissue. The CDR3: CSARETLAGTATDTQYF. CDR3 in DNA: TGCAGTGCTAGAGAAACACTAGCGGGAACCGCTACAGATACGCAGTATTTT.